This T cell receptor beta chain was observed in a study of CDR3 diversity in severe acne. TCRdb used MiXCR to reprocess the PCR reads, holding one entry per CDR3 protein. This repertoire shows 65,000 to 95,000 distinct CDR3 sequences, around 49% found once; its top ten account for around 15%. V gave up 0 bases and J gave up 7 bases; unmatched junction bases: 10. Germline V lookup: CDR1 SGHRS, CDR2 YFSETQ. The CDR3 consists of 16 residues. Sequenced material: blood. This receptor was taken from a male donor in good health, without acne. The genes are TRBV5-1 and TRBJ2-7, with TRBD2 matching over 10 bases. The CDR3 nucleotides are TGCGCCAGCAGCTTGGGTCAGGGACTAGCGATCGATGAGCAGTACTTC. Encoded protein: CASSLGQGLAIDEQYF.